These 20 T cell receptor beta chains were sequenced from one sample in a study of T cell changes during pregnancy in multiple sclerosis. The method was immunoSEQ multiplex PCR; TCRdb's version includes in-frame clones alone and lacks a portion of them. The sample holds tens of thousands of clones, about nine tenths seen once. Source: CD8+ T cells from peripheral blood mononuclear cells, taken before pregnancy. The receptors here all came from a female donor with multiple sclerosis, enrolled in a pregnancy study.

This chain's CDR3 is CASNGQGSETQYF. The CDR3 DNA reads TGTGCCAGCAATGGACAGGGTAGCGAGACCCAGTACTTC. The V call is TRBV5-4, the J call TRBJ2-5; TRBD1 agrees at 8 bases. V shed 6 bases and J 5 bases; nucleotides not matched to a gene: 6. This CDR3 spans 13 amino acids. CDR1 SGHNT and CDR2 YYREEE come from the germline V gene (reference sequence).

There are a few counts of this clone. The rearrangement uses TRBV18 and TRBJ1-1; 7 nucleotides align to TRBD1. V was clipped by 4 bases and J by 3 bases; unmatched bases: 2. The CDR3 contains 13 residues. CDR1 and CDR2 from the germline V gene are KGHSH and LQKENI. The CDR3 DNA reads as TGTGCCAGCTCACTAGGGACAGACACTGAAGCTTTCTTT. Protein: CASSLGTDTEAFF.

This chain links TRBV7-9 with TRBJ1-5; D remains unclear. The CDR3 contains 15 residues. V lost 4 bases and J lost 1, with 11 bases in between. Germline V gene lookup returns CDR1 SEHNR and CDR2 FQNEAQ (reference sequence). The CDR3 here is CASSSEESSNQPQHF. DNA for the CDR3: TGTGCCAGCAGCTCCGAGGAAAGCAGCAATCAGCCCCAGCATTTT.

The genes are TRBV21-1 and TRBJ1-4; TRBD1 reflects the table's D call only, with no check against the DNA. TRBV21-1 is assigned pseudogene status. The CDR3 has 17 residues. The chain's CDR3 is CASSQGTPGATLGKLFF. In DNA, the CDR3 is TGTGCCAGCAGCCAAGGGACGCCAGGGGCTACCCTTGGAAAACTGTTTTTT.

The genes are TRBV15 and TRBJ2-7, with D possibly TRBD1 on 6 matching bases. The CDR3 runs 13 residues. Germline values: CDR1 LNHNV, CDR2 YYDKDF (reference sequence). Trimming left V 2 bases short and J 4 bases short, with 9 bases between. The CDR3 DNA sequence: TGTGCCACCAGCAGAAGGACAGCTTACGAGCAGTACTTC. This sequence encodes CATSRRTAYEQYF.

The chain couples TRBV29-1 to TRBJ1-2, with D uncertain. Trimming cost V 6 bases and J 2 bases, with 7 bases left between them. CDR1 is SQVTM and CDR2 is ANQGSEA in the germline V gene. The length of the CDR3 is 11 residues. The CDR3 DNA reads TGCAGCGTAAGAGAGAACTATGGCTACACCTTC. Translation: CSVRENYGYTF.

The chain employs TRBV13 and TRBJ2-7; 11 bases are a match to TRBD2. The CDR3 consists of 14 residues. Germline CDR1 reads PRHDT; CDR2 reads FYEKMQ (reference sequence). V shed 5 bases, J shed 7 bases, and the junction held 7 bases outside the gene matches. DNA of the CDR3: TGTGCCAGCAGCCCCGCTAGCGGGGGGCGAGAGCAGTACTTC. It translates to CASSPASGGREQYF.

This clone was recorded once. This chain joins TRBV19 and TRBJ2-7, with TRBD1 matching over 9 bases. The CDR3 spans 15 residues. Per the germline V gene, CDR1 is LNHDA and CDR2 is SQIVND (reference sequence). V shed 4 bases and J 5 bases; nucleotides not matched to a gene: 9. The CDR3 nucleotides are TGTGCCAGTAGTACCGCAAGACAGGGGGGGGACGAGCAGTACTTC. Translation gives CASSTARQGGDEQYF.

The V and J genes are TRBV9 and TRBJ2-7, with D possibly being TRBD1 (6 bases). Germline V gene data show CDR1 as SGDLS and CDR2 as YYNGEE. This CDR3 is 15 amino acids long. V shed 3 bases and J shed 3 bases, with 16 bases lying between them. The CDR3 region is CASSAYSGTHYEQYF. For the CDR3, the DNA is TGTGCCAGCAGCGCGTACTCCGGGACACACTACGAGCAGTACTTC. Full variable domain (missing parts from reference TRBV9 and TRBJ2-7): DSGVTQTPKHLITATGQRVTLRCSPRSGDLSVYWYQQSLDQGLQFLIQYYNGEERAKGNILERFSAQQFPDLHSELNLSSLELGDSALYFCASSAYSGTHYEQYFGPGTRLTVT.

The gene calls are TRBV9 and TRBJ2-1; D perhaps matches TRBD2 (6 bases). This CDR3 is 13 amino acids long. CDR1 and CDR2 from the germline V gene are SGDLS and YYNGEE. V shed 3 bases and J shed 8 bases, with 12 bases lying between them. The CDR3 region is CASSADWRDEQFF. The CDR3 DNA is TGTGCCAGCAGCGCGGACTGGAGGGATGAGCAGTTCTTC. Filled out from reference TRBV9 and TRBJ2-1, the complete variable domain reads DSGVTQTPKHLITATGQRVTLRCSPRSGDLSVYWYQQSLDQGLQFLIQYYNGEERAKGNILERFSAQQFPDLHSELNLSSLELGDSALYFCASSADWRDEQFFGPGTRLTVL.

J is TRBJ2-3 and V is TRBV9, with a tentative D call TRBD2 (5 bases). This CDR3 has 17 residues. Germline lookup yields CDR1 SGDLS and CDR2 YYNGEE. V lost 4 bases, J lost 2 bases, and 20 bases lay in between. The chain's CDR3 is CASSQGRGRETTDTQYF. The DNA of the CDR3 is TGTGCCAGCAGCCAAGGAAGAGGACGGGAAACCACAGATACGCAGTATTTT.

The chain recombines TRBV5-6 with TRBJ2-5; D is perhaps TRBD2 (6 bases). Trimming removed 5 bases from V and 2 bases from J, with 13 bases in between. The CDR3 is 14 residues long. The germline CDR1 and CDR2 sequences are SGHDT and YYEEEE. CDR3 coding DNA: TGTGCCAGCAGGAGGGGAGGAATTCAAGAGACCCAGTACTTC. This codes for CASRRGGIQETQYF.

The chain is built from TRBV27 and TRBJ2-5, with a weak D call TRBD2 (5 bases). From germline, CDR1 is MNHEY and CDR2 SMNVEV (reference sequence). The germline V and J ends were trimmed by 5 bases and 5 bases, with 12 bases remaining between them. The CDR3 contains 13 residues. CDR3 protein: CASSPPPGETQYF. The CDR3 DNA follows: TGTGCCAGCAGTCCCCCGCCGGGGGAGACCCAGTACTTC.

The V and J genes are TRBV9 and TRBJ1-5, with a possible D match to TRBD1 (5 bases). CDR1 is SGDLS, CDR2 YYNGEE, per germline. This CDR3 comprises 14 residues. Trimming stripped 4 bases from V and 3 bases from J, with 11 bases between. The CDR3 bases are TGTGCCAGCAGCCAAGGGGATAACAATCAGCCCCAGCATTTT. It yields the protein CASSQGDNNQPQHF.

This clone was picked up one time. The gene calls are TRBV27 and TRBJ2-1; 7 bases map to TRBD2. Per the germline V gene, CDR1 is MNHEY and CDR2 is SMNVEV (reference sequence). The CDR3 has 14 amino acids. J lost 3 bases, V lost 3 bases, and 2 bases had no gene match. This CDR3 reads CASSFGGNYNEQFF. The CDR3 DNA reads TGTGCCAGCAGTTTCGGGGGGAACTACAATGAGCAGTTCTTC.

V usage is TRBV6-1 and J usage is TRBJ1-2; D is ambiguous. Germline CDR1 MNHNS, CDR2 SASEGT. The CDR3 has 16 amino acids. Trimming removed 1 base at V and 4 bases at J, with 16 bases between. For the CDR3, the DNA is TGTGCCAGCAGTGAAGACGGGGTACCGGGAAGCTATGGCTACACCTTC. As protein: CASSEDGVPGSYGYTF.

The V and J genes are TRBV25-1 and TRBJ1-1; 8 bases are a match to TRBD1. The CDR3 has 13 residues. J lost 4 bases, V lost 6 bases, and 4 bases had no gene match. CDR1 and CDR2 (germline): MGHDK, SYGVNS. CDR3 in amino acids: CASSLTGGTEAFF. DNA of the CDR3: TGTGCCAGCAGCCTAACAGGGGGCACTGAAGCTTTCTTT. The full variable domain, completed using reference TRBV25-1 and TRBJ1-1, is EADIYQTPRYLVIGTGKKITLECSQTMGHDKMYWYQQDPGMELHLIHYSYGVNSTEKGDLSSESTVSRIRTEHFPLTLESARPSHTSQYLCASSLTGGTEAFFGQGTRLTVV.

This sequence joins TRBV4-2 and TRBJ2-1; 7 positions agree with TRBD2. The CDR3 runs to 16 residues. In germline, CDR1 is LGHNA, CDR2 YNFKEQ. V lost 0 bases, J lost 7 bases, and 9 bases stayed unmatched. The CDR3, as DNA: TGTGCCAGCAGCCAAGATCTTTCCGCTAGCGGTAATGAGCAGTTCTTC. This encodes CASSQDLSASGNEQFF.

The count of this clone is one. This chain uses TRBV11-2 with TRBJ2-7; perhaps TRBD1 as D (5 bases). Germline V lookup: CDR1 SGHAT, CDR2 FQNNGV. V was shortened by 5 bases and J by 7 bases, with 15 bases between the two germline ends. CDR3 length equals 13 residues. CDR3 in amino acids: CASSPPGRGEQYF. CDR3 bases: TGTGCCAGCAGCCCCCCCGGAAGGGGAGAGCAGTACTTC.

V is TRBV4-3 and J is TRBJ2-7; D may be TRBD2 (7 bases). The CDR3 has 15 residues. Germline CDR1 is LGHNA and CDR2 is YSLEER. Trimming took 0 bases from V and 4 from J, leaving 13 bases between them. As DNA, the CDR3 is TGCGCCAGCAGCCAAGATCGGGGGGCTAGATACGAGCAGTACTTC. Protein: CASSQDRGARYEQYF.